This T cell receptor beta chain was sequenced for a study of control samples from healthy donors and cancer patients. Assay: immunoSEQ multiplex PCR; the TCRdb copy retains only in-frame clones and omits some. Of approximately 80,000 clones in the sample, nearly 90% are singletons; the top ten hold around 5.7%. The table lists this clone with a few counts. V lost 0 bases and J 8 bases, leaving 10 bases between the germline ends. This CDR3 has 13 residues. Germline values: CDR1 SNHLY, CDR2 FYNNEI. The sequencing sample was made of blood. This TCR came from a woman in her forties or fifties in good health. The chain is built from TRBV2 and TRBJ1-2; D perhaps matches TRBD1 (6 bases). CDR3 coding DNA: TGTGCCAGCAGTGAAGCCCGGGGGGCCGGCTACACCTTC. Its protein product is CASSEARGAGYTF.